This T cell receptor beta chain originates from a study of cytomegalovirus exposure and HLA in healthy donors. This CDR3 contains 16 residues. The germline CDR1 and CDR2 sequences are SGHAT and FQDESV (reference sequence). The junction had 7 bases not matched to a gene; V was cut back by 0 bases and J by 3 bases. The primer mix had 60 Vbeta and 13 Jbeta primers. Measured with immunoSEQ multiplex PCR; TCRdb has only the in-frame clones, and not every one. This table holds some 81,000 clones, 60% to 75% found once. The source is a woman aged 40 to 50 in good health and CMV-seropositive. The chain recombines TRBV11-1 with TRBJ1-2; TRBD1 agrees at 7 bases. Sequencing was done on a sample of PBMCs. The CDR3 loop reads CASSLATGVLDYGYTF. The CDR3 DNA reads as TGTGCCAGCAGCTTAGCTACAGGGGTTTTGGACTATGGCTACACCTTC.